The source of this TCR beta chain is a study of T cell repertoires in cytomegalovirus infection. About the research overall: The authors relied on CMV epitopes, both recently identified HLA-C-restricted and well-studied HLA-B-restricted.

Germline V CDR1 and CDR2: SGHTA, FQGTGA. CDR3 length: 14 residues. Trimming cost V 5 bases and J 5 bases, with 15 bases left between them. This clonotype was seen more than once but under ten times. Antigen unknown. TCRdb reprocessed the reads via MiXCR and lists one record per CDR3 protein. Among hundreds of thousands of distinct CDR3 sequences listed, approximately 31% were seen once. The specimen comprised cultured CD8+ T cells from PBMCs, sampled from culture after CMV antigen stimulation. The clonotype comes from a human donor in good health (CMV status not recorded). Some clones in this sample may be carry-over from other donors' samples. This rearrangement joins TRBV7-3 to TRBJ1-1; D may be TRBD1 (5 bases). CDR3 DNA: TGTGCCAGCAGCCGATTTAGGGACGGGACTGAAGCTTTCTTT. Encoded protein: CASSRFRDGTEAFF.